The present T cell receptor beta chain was sequenced within a study of blood T cell repertoires in COVID-19. About the research overall: Samples came from the United States, Italy and Spain, spanning acute and convalescent COVID-19. From T cells, B-cell-depleted T cells, or PBMCs came the material, which was cDNA or gDNA.

Unmatched junction bases numbered 6, after V lost 11 bases and J lost 4 bases. CDR1 is ENHRY, CDR2 SYGVKD, per germline. CDR3 length: 12 residues. Original processing notes: Nucleated cell counts were estimated from reference gene primer amplification. The data were produced by immunoSEQ multiplex PCR, yet TCRdb's version contains in-frame clones alone and is incomplete. V and J calls and clone size are as listed in that table; D and trimming were resolved from the DNA. The repertoire holds about 64,000 clones, approximately 91% seen once, with roughly 1.5% in the top ten. The sample holds one count of this clone.

The receptor comes from a human donor in a cohort sampled during active COVID-19. The sequenced sample consisted of peripheral blood. The chain uses TRBV10-3 and TRBJ2-7, with TRBD2 matching over 9 bases. The chain's CDR3 is CAATSGDYEQYF. In DNA, the CDR3 is TGTGCCGCGACTAGCGGAGATTACGAGCAGTACTTC.